The subject of this entry is one T cell receptor beta chain. The antigen is unknown. The sample originates from a study of cytomegalovirus exposure and HLA in healthy donors. V was cut by 6 bases and J by 2 bases, with 5 bases left in between. Germline assignment: CDR1 SNHLY and CDR2 FYNNEI. This CDR3 has 13 amino acids. Regarding the study as a whole: Fewer N-insertions than the 666-donor mean were reportedly shown by an Asian-associated ancestry cluster in a later analysis. In a later analysis, at a false discovery rate of 0.05, approximately 18,000 TCR beta sequences were associated with HLA alleles. Presence/absence analyses supposed approximately even sequencing depth among donors.

A multiplex PCR was run with 60 Vbeta primers and 13 Jbeta primers. Clones were read by immunoSEQ multiplex PCR, and TCRdb kept only the in-frame ones, dropping some. Seen here are about 120,000 clones, roughly 70% observed once, and the top ten hold just under 3%. This TCR came from a middle-aged woman in good health and CMV-seropositive. The material sequenced was PBMCs. This sequence joins TRBV2 and TRBJ1-6, with D hard to call. In DNA, the CDR3 is TGTGCCAGCAGACCGGCCTATAATTCACCCCTCCACTTT. This translates into CASRPAYNSPLHF.